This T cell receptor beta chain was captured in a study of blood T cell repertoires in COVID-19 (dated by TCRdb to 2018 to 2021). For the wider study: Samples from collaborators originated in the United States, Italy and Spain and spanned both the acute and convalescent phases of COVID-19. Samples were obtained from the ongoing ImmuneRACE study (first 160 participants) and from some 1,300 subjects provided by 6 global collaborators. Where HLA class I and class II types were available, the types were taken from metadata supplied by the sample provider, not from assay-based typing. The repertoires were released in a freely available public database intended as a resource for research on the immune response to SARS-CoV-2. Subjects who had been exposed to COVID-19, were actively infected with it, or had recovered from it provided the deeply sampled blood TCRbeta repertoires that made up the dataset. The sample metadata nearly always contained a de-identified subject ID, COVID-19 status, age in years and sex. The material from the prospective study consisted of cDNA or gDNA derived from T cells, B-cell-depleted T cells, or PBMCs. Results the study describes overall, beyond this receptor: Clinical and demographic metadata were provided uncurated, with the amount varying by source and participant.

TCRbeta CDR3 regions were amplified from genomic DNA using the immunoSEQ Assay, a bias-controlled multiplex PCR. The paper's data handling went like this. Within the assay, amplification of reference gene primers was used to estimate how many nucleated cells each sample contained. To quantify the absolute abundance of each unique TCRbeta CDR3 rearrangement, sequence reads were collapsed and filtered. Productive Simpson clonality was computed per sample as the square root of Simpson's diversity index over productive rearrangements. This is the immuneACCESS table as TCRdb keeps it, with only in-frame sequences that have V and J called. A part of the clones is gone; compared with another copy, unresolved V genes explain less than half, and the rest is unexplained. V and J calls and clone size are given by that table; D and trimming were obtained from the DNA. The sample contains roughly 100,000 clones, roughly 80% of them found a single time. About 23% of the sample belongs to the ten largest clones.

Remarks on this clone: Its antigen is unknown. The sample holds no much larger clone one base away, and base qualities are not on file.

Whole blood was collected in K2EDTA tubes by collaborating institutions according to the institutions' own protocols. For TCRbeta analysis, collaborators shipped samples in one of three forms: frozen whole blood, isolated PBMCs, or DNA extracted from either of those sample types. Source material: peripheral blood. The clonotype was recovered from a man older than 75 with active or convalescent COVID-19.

The sequenced DNA: TGTGCCAGCAGCCGTAGCGGGGAATCGGCCCAGTACTTC. Translated, it gives CASSRSGESAQYF. The sequence joins TRBV7-2 to TRBJ2-5, with TRBD2 identical over 8 junction bases. The CDR3 runs 13 amino acids, cysteine and phenylalanine included. Only the CDR3 region is kept as DNA, spanning 39 bases read in frame from base 1. Looking up the germline V gene yields CDR1 SGHTA and CDR2 FQGNSA. Trimming leaves V shorter by 5 bases and J shorter by 9 bases, with the junction holding 8 bases beyond the gene matches.